What follows is one T cell receptor (beta chain) and its context. Germline V gene data show CDR1 as DFQATT and CDR2 as SNEGSKA (reference sequence). This CDR3 comprises 11 residues. Trimming took off 5 bases at V and 6 bases at J, with 11 bases between the two ends. Every donor was a Caucasian adult from Nashville, Tennessee. The data are from a study of shared clonotypes between healthy human individuals. The assay was immunoSEQ multiplex PCR, and TCRdb's table has in-frame clones only and misses some. The sample shows roughly 490,000 clones, around 79% of them seen only once. The chain uses TRBV20-1 and TRBJ2-7; D unclear. This TCR was recovered from a woman between 40 and 50 years old in good health. Some clones in this sample may be carry-over from other donors' samples. Sequences were obtained from PBMCs. In nucleotides, the CDR3 is TGCAGTGCTGCTAGTGGTACCGAGCAGTACTTC. Translation gives CSAASGTEQYF.